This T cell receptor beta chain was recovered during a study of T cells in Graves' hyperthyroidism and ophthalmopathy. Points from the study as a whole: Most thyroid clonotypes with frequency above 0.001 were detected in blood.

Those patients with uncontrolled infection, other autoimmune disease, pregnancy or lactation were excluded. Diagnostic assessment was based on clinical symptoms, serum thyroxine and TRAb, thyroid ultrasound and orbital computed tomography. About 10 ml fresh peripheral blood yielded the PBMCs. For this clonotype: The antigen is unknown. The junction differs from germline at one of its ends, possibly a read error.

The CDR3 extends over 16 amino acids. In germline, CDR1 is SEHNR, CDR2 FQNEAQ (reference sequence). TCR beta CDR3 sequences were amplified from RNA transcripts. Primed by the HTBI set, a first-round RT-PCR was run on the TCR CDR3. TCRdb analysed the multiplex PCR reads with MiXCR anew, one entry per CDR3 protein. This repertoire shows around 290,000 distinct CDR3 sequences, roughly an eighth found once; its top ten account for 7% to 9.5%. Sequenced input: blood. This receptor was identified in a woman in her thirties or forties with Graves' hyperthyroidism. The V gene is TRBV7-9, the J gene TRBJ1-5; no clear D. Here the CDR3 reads CASSLEVIGGNQLQHF. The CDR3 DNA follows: TGTGCCAGCAGCTTGGAAGTAATCGGCGGCAATCAGCTCCAGCATTTT.